This is a list of T cell receptor beta chains from one sample in a study of blood T cell repertoires in COVID-19. TCRdb keeps only in-frame clones here, not all; method: immunoSEQ multiplex PCR. The sample holds approximately 200,000 clones; roughly 86% are singletons and the top ten take less than 3%. Sequenced: peripheral blood. The source of these receptors is a woman aged 55-75 years with acute or convalescent COVID-19. The CDR3 runs from the conserved cysteine through the conserved F or W.

v_call | cdr3_aa
TRBV21-1 | CASSKGYLVANIVKVVYEQYF
TRBV30 | CAWSIGGKGQINYGYTF
TRBV6-1 | CASSEFPNIQYF
TRBV7-3 | CASSSTGANTGELFF
TRBV6-5 | CASSYSGETSPLHF
TRBV19 | CASTRGRGVSNQPQHF
TRBV5-1 | CASSLVTGGLRSSYEQYF
TRBV12-5 | CASGWADTRGTEAFF
TRBV4-1 | CASSQDLASGGANTQYF
TRBV5-6 | CASSLGQYYNSPLHF
TRBV7-2 | CASSLSGADTQYF
TRBV28 | CASSFGRPNTEAFF
TRBV2 | CASTPGGGLTEAFF
TRBV27 | CASSGTSGWSSYEQYF
TRBV27 | CASSLLPANYGYTF
TRBV9 | CASSAGDVEETQYF
TRBV19 | CASSTYRDSNQPQHF
TRBV5-6 | CASSLGDRGREQYF
TRBV6-5 | CASRAGQGQPQHF
TRBV6-5 | CASRGQGSSPLHF
TRBV5-5 | CASSLDPGQPQHF
TRBV5-1 | CASARGFRDTQYF
TRBV19 | CASSKLSKEKLFF
TRBV7-6 | CASSLWEAGGEQYF
TRBV9 | CASSPQLTGEAEAFF
TRBV12-3/TRBV12-4 | CASRITGGTEAFF
TRBV5-1 | CASRWEEGYTEAFF
TRBV18 | CASSPTGKGNQPQHF
TRBV6-1 | CASSEGQGAYYEQYF
TRBV11-2 | CASSAGTSVYNEQFF
TRBV9 | CASRGQGTEQFF
TRBV5-1 | CASSLTFQGVNTEAFF
TRBV6-5 | CASRQEPNEQYF
TRBV2 | CASNLPEEPLAGANVLTF
TRBV7-8 | CASSWDRANTGELFF
TRBV5-1 | CASSFNSQGNTEAFF
TRBV2 | CASTQGGSLRGYTF
TRBV30 | CAWTGFGNQPQHF
TRBV7-8 | CASSRTGAIRLAVNTGELFF
TRBV15 | CATSRDHGQSNYGYTF
TRBV19 | CASSIGGGERSPLHF